Sequencing of this T cell receptor (beta chain) was carried out in a study of T-cell memory formation after mild COVID-19. Broader study findings: The study found contracting CD4+ clones mainly in CM and EM and contracting CD8+ clones in EMRA. What remained unconfirmed was the SARS-CoV-2 specificity of second-wave clones peaking on day 37. Contracting clones, day 15 to 85, had balanced CD4/CD8, and later expanders favored CD4+.

TCRdb analysed the 5' RACE reads with MiXCR anew, one entry per CDR3 protein. The sample has over 12,000 distinct CDR3 sequences; approximately 20% are singletons. Details on this clonotype: Its antigen is unknown.

CDR3 length equals 14 residues. Germline V lookup: CDR1 SQVTM, CDR2 ANQGSEA. Trimming took off 5 bases at V and 2 bases at J, with 10 bases between the two ends. The sample comprised PBMCs or a T cell subset sorted from them (not recorded which). The TCR originated in an adult woman who had mild COVID-19 (a few samples of this study predate the infection). Cell type and time point are not known. The V call is TRBV29-1, the J call TRBJ2-6; D remains unclear. The CDR3 loop reads CSVPIEAGANVLTF. The CDR3 coding sequence is TGCAGCGTTCCCATCGAGGCTGGGGCCAACGTCCTGACTTTC.